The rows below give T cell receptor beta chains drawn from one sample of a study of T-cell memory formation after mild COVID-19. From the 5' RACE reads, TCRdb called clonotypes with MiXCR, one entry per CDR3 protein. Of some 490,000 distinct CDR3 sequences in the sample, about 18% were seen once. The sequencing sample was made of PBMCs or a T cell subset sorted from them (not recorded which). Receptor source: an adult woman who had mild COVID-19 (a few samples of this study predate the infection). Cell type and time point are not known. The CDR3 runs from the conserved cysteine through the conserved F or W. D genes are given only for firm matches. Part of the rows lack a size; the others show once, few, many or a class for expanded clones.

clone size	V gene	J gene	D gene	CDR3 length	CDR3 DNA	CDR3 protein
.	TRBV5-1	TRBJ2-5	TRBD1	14	TGCGCCAGCCAAAGAGGGACAGGGGGAGAGACCCAGTACTTC	CASQRGTGGETQYF
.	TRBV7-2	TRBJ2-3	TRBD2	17	TGTGCCAGCAGCTTAGCCCTCCTAGCGGGAGTGACAGATACGCAGTATTTT	CASSLALLAGVTDTQYF
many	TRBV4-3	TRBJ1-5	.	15	TGCGCCAGCAGCCAAGATCCACAGGGAAATCAGCCCCAGCATTTT	CASSQDPQGNQPQHF
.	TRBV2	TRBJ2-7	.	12	TGTGCCAGCAGTATGACAGATTACGAGCAGTACTTC	CASSMTDYEQYF
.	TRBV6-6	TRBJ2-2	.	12	TGTGCCAGCGCCCTCGGGCCCGGGGAGCTGTTTTTT	CASALGPGELFF
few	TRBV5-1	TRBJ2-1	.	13	TGCGCCAGCAGGGCTGAACCCTACAATGAGCAGTTCTTC	CASRAEPYNEQFF
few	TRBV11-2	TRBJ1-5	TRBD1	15	TGTGCCAGCAGCGAGAACAGGGGAAACAATCAGCCCCAGCATTTT	CASSENRGNNQPQHF
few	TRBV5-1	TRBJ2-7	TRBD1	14	TGCGCCAGCAGCTTGGGGGACAGGGTAACCGAGCAGTACTTC	CASSLGDRVTEQYF
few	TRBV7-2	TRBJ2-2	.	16	TGTGCCAGCAGCTTAGGAACGGGAAGTCGGACCGGGGAGCTGTTTTTT	CASSLGTGSRTGELFF
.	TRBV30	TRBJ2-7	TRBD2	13	TGTGCCTGGGGGACTAGCGGGAGTTACGAGCAGTACTTC	CAWGTSGSYEQYF
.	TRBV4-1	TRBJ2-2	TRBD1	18	TGCGCCAGCAGCCAAGATCGGACAGGCTTCGGGAACACCGGGGAGCTGTTTTTT	CASSQDRTGFGNTGELFF
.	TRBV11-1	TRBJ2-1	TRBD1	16	TGTGCCAGCAGCATAAACGGACAGGGCAATCGCAATGAGCAGTTCTTC	CASSINGQGNRNEQFF
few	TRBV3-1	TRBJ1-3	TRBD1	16	TGTGCCAGCAGCTGGACAGGGGGCGTCTCTGGAAACACCATATATTTT	CASSWTGGVSGNTIYF
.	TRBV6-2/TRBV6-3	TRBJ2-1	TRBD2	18	TGTGCCAGCAGTTACTCGACTAGCGGGACTAGCTCCTACAATGAGCAGTTCTTC	CASSYSTSGTSSYNEQFF
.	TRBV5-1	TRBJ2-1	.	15	TGCGCCAGCAGCTCGAGGAGTATCTCCTACAATGAGCAGTTCTTC	CASSSRSISYNEQFF
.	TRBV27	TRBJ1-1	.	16	TGTGCCAGCAGTTTATCGATTGGGTTAGGTGACACTGAAGCTTTCTTT	CASSLSIGLGDTEAFF
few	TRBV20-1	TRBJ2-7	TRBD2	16	TGCAGTGCTAGAGATTGGGCTAGCGGGAGTTCTGGCGAGCAGTACTTC	CSARDWASGSSGEQYF
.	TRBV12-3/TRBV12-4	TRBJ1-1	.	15	TGTGCCAGCAGTCAGGGACAAAAAGTGAACACTGAAGCTTTCTTT	CASSQGQKVNTEAFF
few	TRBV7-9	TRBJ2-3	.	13	TGTGCCAGCAGCTTAGTGACTCGAGATACGCAGTATTTT	CASSLVTRDTQYF
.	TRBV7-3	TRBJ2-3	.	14	TGTGCCAGCAGCTCCGGGACTCTCACAGATACGCAGTATTTT	CASSSGTLTDTQYF
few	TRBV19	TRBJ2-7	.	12	TGTGCCAGTAGTATTTCCCCATACGAGCAGTACTTC	CASSISPYEQYF
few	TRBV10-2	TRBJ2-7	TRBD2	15	TGCGCCAGCAGTGTTTCGGGAGGGATTGAGTTCGAGCAGTACTTC	CASSVSGGIEFEQYF
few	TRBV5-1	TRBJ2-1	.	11	TGCGCCAGCAGCCGGGTGGATGAGCAGTTCTTC	CASSRVDEQFF
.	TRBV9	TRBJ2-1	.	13	TGTGCCAGCAGGGACACCCTTGGGAATGAGCAGTTCTTC	CASRDTLGNEQFF
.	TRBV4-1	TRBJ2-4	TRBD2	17	TGCGCCAGCAGCCGAGTCGGCGGGGGATCAGCCAAAAACATTCAGTACTTC	CASSRVGGGSAKNIQYF
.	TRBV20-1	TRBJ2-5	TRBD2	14	TGCAGTGCGTTCGACGGGGGGGCCCGGGAGACCCAGTACTTC	CSAFDGGARETQYF
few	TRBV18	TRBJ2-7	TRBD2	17	TGTGCCAGCTCACCAGCTAGCGGGACGGGAAGCTCCTACGAGCAGTACTTC	CASSPASGTGSSYEQYF
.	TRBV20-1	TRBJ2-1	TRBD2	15	TGCAGTGCCTCAGCGGGAGGAAATGTCTACAATGAGCAGTTCTTC	CSASAGGNVYNEQFF
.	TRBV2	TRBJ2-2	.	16	TGTGCCAGCAGTGGGGGGGACAGACAAAACACCGGGGAGCTGTTTTTT	CASSGGDRQNTGELFF
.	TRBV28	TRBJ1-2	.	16	TGTGCCAGCACCCCCCCGGGGGACGGACCGTACTATGGCTACACCTTC	CASTPPGDGPYYGYTF
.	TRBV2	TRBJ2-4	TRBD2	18	TGTGCCAGCAGACTAGCGGGGAAGATCTACCTAGCCAAAAACATTCAGTACTTC	CASRLAGKIYLAKNIQYF
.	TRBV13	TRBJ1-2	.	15	TGTGCCAGCACCCTAGGGAGGGGTTTGGGCTATGGCTACACCTTC	CASTLGRGLGYGYTF
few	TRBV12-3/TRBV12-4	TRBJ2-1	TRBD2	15	TGTGCCAGCATTTTTAGCGGGAGCTCCTACAATGAGCAGTTCTTC	CASIFSGSSYNEQFF
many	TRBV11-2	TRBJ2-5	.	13	TGTGCCAGCAGCTTATGGGGGCGAGAGACCCAGTACTTC	CASSLWGRETQYF
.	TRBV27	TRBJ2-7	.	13	TGTGCCAGCAGTTTATCGTTGGCATACGAGCAGTACTTC	CASSLSLAYEQYF
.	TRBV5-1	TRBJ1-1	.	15	TGCGCCAGCAGCCCCAACCCCGATTCGACCACTGAAGCTTTCTTT	CASSPNPDSTTEAFF
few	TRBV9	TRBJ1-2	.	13	TGTGCCAGCAGCACCCGGACCGAGTATGGCTACACCTTC	CASSTRTEYGYTF
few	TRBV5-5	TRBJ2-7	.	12	TGTGCCAGCAGCTTAGTGGGTCTCGAGCAGTACTTC	CASSLVGLEQYF
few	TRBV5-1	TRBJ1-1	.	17	TGCGCCAGCATCCGGGCCCTCGGGAGGGGCTCTAACACTGAAGCTTTCTTT	CASIRALGRGSNTEAFF
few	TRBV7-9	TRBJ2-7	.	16	TGTGCCAGCAGCCCCCGGACAGCTGCTGAGGGCTACGAGCAGTACTTC	CASSPRTAAEGYEQYF
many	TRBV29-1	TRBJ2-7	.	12	TGCAGCGTTGCTGTGGTCTCCTACGAGCAGTACTTC	CSVAVVSYEQYF
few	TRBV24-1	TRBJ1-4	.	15	TGTGCCACCAGTGATCGAGGGGAGCCGGGCGAAAAACTGTTTTTT	CATSDRGEPGEKLFF